The 13 T cell receptor beta chains below come from one sample, sequenced in a study of shared clonotypes between healthy human individuals. The table came from immunoSEQ multiplex PCR; TCRdb's copy has only in-frame clones and leaves some out. The table includes more than 850,000 clones, 75% to 80% detected once. Sequencing used memory CD4+ T cells from PBMCs. Subset noted: CD45RA-negative fraction. All receptors derive from a man aged 18 to 30 in good health. Some clones in this sample may be carry-over from other donors' samples.

As to this clone: This CDR3 is also generated by other DNA sequences in the sample. The chain uses TRBV25-1 and TRBJ2-7, with D possibly matching TRBD2 (5 bases). CDR3 length: 13 amino acids. Trimming stripped 3 bases from V and 2 bases from J, with 8 bases between. Germline loops: CDR1 MGHDK, CDR2 SYGVNS. The DNA of the CDR3 is TGTGCCAGCAGTGAGCCCGGGGCCTACGAGCAGTACTTC. Its protein product is CASSEPGAYEQYF.

The genes are TRBV28 and TRBJ2-3; 8 bases align to TRBD2. The length of the CDR3 is 14 residues. V dropped 5 bases and J dropped 3; count of bases not matched to a gene: 4. Germline V gives CDR1 MDHEN, CDR2 SYDVKM. The CDR3 reads CASSPGTRTDTQYF. The CDR3 DNA follows: TGTGCCAGCAGTCCGGGGACTAGAACAGATACGCAGTATTTT.

The V gene is TRBV28, the J gene TRBJ2-1; 7 nucleotides line up with TRBD2. The CDR3 length is 14 residues. The V segment lost 7 bases and the J segment 5 bases; nucleotides outside the gene matches: 8. Germline V lookup: CDR1 MDHEN, CDR2 SYDVKM. The CDR3 spells CASTTPSGDNEQFF. The CDR3 region has the DNA TGTGCCAGCACAACCCCTAGCGGAGACAATGAGCAGTTCTTC. Full variable domain (rest looked up from reference TRBV28 and TRBJ2-1): DVKVTQSSRYLVKRTGEKVFLECVQDMDHENMFWYRQDPGLGLRLIYFSYDVKMKEKGDIPEGYSVSREKKERFSLILESASTNQTSMYLCASTTPSGDNEQFFGPGTRLTVL.

Remarks on this clone: One base away lies a much larger clone, so this may be a sequencing read error. The chain has TRBV11-2 and TRBJ2-1; D gene unclear. CDR1 and CDR2 from the germline V gene are SGHAT and FQNNGV. The ends were cut back, 1 base at V and 5 bases at J, with 6 bases in the middle. CDR3 length equals 13 residues. The CDR3 sequence: CASSLGINNEQFF. As DNA, the CDR3 is TGTGCCAGCAGCTTAGGGATAAACAATGAGCAGTTCTTC.

This sequence joins TRBV28 and TRBJ2-2, with D possibly being TRBD2 (5 bases). The germline V gene encodes CDR1 MDHEN and CDR2 SYDVKM. This CDR3 has 13 residues. V was shortened by 2 bases and J by 8 bases, with 9 bases between the two germline ends. CDR3: CASSLPGSGELFF. CDR3 nucleotide sequence: TGTGCCAGCAGTTTACCGGGGTCGGGGGAGCTGTTTTTT.

As for this clone: The sample holds other DNA sequences that translate to the same CDR3. This chain links TRBV5-1 with TRBJ1-4; D remains unclear. V dropped 0 bases and J dropped 8 bases, with 5 bases sitting between them. The germline V gene encodes CDR1 SGHRS and CDR2 YFSETQ. There are 12 residues in the CDR3. The CDR3 spells CASSLDLEKLFF. DNA for the CDR3: TGCGCCAGCAGCTTGGATCTCGAAAAACTGTTTTTT.

There are a few counts of this clone. This chain connects TRBV10-1 to TRBJ2-7; D is unclear. CDR3 size: 13 residues. The V gene lost 0 bases and the J gene lost 6 bases, with 9 bases spanning the gap. The germline V gene has CDR1 WNHNN and CDR2 SYGVQD (reference sequence). The CDR3 coding sequence is TGCGCCAGCAGTGAGTCGCTAGGAAGCGAGCAGTACTTC. This codes for CASSESLGSEQYF.

The chain has TRBV30 and TRBJ2-2, with D possibly matching TRBD2 (6 bases). The CDR3 runs to 13 residues. Germline CDR1 is GTSNPN and CDR2 is SVGIG (reference sequence). Trimming removed 3 bases at V and 5 bases at J, with 10 bases between. The CDR3 region is CAWSGGTTGELFF. In DNA, the CDR3 is TGTGCCTGGAGCGGCGGGACGACCGGGGAGCTGTTTTTT. Full variable domain (missing parts from reference TRBV30 and TRBJ2-2): SQTIHQWPATLVQPVGSPLSLECTVEGTSNPNLYWYRQAAGRGLQLLFYSVGIGQISSEVPQNLSASRPQDRQFILSSKKLLLSDSGFYLCAWSGGTTGELFFGEGSRLTVL.

The chain is built from TRBV7-2 and TRBJ2-5; TRBD2 aligns across 8 bases. CDR3 length: 15 amino acids. V lost 4 bases to trimming and J lost 1 base; unmatched junction nucleotides: 5. Per germline, CDR1 SGHTA and CDR2 FQGNSA. CDR3: CASSSMSGSQETQYF. CDR3 in DNA: TGTGCCAGCAGCTCTATGAGCGGGAGCCAAGAGACCCAGTACTTC. Variable domain in full (rest from reference TRBV7-2 and TRBJ2-5): GAGVSQSPSNKVTEKGKDVELRCDPISGHTALYWYRQSLGQGLEFLIYFQGNSAPDKSGLPSDRFSAERTGGSVSTLTIQRTQQEDSAVYLCASSSMSGSQETQYFGPGTRLLVL.

The CDR3 loop reads CASSLLPSYEQYF. DNA for the CDR3: TGTGCCAGCAGCTTACTGCCTTCCTACGAGCAGTACTTC. V usage is TRBV7-8 and J usage is TRBJ2-7; D unclear. Germline V CDR1 and CDR2: SGHVS, FQNEAQ. CDR3 length: 13 residues. Between the trimmed V and J ends, which lost 2 bases and 1 base, there was a span of 6 bases.

This clone was picked up one time. The rearrangement joins TRBV19 to TRBJ2-1, with a weak D call TRBD2 (5 bases). Germline V gene data show CDR1 as LNHDA and CDR2 as SQIVND (reference sequence). The CDR3 covers 16 residues. Trimming stripped 0 bases from V and 2 bases from J, with 11 bases between. The CDR3 reads CASSIDSATTYNEQFF. The CDR3 DNA sequence: TGTGCCAGTAGTATAGATAGCGCTACGACCTACAATGAGCAGTTCTTC.

The V gene is TRBV4-2, the J gene TRBJ2-7; 9 nucleotides match TRBD2. CDR1 LGHNA and CDR2 YNFKEQ come from the germline V gene. Losses at the gene ends were 2 bases for V and 0 bases for J; bases not matched to a gene: 11. This CDR3 region has 18 residues. The CDR3 DNA sequence: TGTGCCAGCAGCCAAAAAACACAAAGACTAGCGGACTCCTACGAGCAGTACTTC. Its translation: CASSQKTQRLADSYEQYF.

This clone turned up a few times. This chain joins TRBV4-1 and TRBJ2-4; perhaps TRBD2 as D (5 bases). Per the germline V gene, CDR1 is MGHRA and CDR2 is YSYEKL. Trimming stripped 0 bases from V and 0 bases from J, with 15 bases between. The length of the CDR3 is 18 residues. Here the CDR3 DNA reads TGCGCCAGCAGCCAAGAGCAAGCAGCGGAGTTAGCCAAAAACATTCAGTACTTC. Translated, it gives CASSQEQAAELAKNIQYF.